Reported below is one TCR beta chain. The entry originates in a study of identical twins. TCRdb reanalysed the 5' RACE reads using MiXCR and keeps one entry per CDR3 protein. The data show 550,000 to 700,000 distinct CDR3 sequences, with about 20% seen just once and 4.3% held by the top ten. This CDR3 comprises 13 residues. Germline V gene lookup returns CDR1 DFQATT and CDR2 SNEGSKA (reference sequence). V shed 3 bases and J shed 5 bases, with 11 bases lying between them. Another study also made use of these data, one on T cells expressing NK-cell markers.

The J gene is TRBJ2-1, the V gene TRBV20-1, with D uncertain. The sequenced sample was PBMCs. The TCR comes from a woman under 30 in good health. The CDR3 is CSARATTHNEQFF. CDR3 in DNA: TGCAGTGCTAGGGCTACCACCCACAATGAGCAGTTCTTC.